These 14 T cell receptor beta chains were sequenced from one sample in a study of tumour-infiltrating T cells in Burkitt lymphoma. Clones were read by immunoSEQ multiplex PCR, and TCRdb kept only the in-frame ones, dropping some. The sample holds approximately 1,700 clones, roughly three quarters seen once. Sample: tumor tissue. These receptors were collected from a human donor with diffuse large B-cell lymphoma.

The genes are TRBV19 and TRBJ2-5; 14 positions match TRBD2. Trimming cost V 5 bases and J 0 bases; bases outside gene matches: 11. The CDR3 length is 19 residues. Germline V gene data show CDR1 as LNHDA and CDR2 as SQIVND (reference sequence). CDR3 residues: CASSFGLAGGRTYQETQYF. Written as DNA, the CDR3 is TGTGCCAGTAGTTTCGGACTAGCGGGAGGCCGAACCTACCAAGAGACCCAGTACTTC.

The rearrangement joins TRBV5-1 to TRBJ2-1, with 9 bases lining up with TRBD1. The germline CDR1 and CDR2 sequences are SGHRS and YFSETQ. The V and J ends lost 4 bases and 6 bases, in that order; junction bases with no gene match: 2. This CDR3 contains 13 residues. For the CDR3, the DNA is TGCGCCAGCAGCCAGGGACAGGGCAATGAGCAGTTCTTC. Translated: CASSQGQGNEQFF.

The gene calls are TRBV30 and TRBJ1-5; D perhaps matches TRBD1 (6 bases). The CDR3 is made up of 15 amino acids. The germline V gene encodes CDR1 GTSNPN and CDR2 SVGIG (reference sequence). V lost 2 bases and J lost 2, with 13 bases in between. In DNA form, the CDR3 reads TGTGCCTGGAGTTCCACAGGGTCTGGCAATCAGCCCCAGCATTTT. The encoded protein is CAWSSTGSGNQPQHF.

The gene calls are TRBV4-2 and TRBJ1-3, with D possibly matching TRBD1 (5 bases). The V gene's germline CDR1 is LGHNA and CDR2 YNFKEQ. This CDR3 has 16 residues. V dropped 2 bases and J dropped 0 bases, with 11 bases sitting between them. CDR3 in amino acids: CASSQLVGASGNTIYF. The CDR3 nucleotides read TGTGCCAGCAGCCAATTGGTCGGGGCCTCTGGAAACACCATATATTTT.

This chain links TRBV5-1 with TRBJ2-5; D gene ambiguous. V was pared by 1 base and J by 4 bases, with 17 bases between. This CDR3 comprises 16 residues. Per germline, CDR1 SGHRS and CDR2 YFSETQ. CDR3 in amino acids: CASSLTVRLGGETQYF. The CDR3 nucleotides read TGCGCCAGCAGCTTGACGGTTCGGCTGGGCGGAGAGACCCAGTACTTC.

The chain links TRBV7-2 to TRBJ2-1; D unresolved. This CDR3 is 12 amino acids long. V lost 8 bases and J 7 bases, leaving 12 bases between the germline ends. Germline assignment: CDR1 SGHTA and CDR2 FQGNSA. CDR3 region: CASGRRDNEQFF. CDR3 nucleotide sequence: TGTGCCAGCGGAAGGCGCGATAATGAGCAGTTCTTC.

The chain is built from TRBV13 and TRBJ2-1, with TRBD2 identical over 9 bases. Germline loops: CDR1 PRHDT, CDR2 FYEKMQ (reference sequence). This CDR3 contains 16 residues. With 5 bases clipped from V and 9 bases from J, the junction kept 14 bases outside the gene matches. This chain's CDR3 is CASSTPGLAGAVEQFF. The CDR3 DNA follows: TGTGCCAGCAGCACACCAGGATTAGCGGGAGCGGTTGAGCAGTTCTTC. The variable domain in full, completed from reference TRBV13 and TRBJ2-1, reads AAGVIQSPRHLIKEKRETATLKCYPIPRHDTVYWYQQGPGQDPQFLISFYEKMQSDKGSIPDRFSAQQFSDYHSELNMSSLELGDSALYFCASSTPGLAGAVEQFFGPGTRLTVL.

This chain uses TRBV14 with TRBJ1-2; the D gene is possibly TRBD1 (5 bases). V was trimmed by 1 base and J by 7 bases, leaving 16 bases between them. Germline CDR1 is SGHDN and CDR2 is FVKESK. The CDR3 covers 15 residues. CDR3 in amino acids: CASSQGGRDRPGYTF. DNA for the CDR3: TGTGCCAGCAGCCAAGGAGGCAGGGACCGCCCTGGCTACACCTTC. The full variable domain, in which reference TRBV14 and TRBJ1-2 provide the parts outside the CDR3, is EAGVTQFPSHSVIEKGQTVTLRCDPISGHDNLYWYRRVMGKEIKFLLHFVKESKQDESGMPNNRFLAERTGGTYSTLKVQPAELEDSGVYFCASSQGGRDRPGYTFGSGTRLTVV.

This clone counts as large. This chain uses TRBV27 with TRBJ2-2, with 7 bases that match TRBD1. Germline assignment: CDR1 MNHEY and CDR2 SMNVEV (reference sequence). V was clipped by 5 bases and J by 3 bases; unmatched bases: 6. This CDR3 is built from 15 residues. CDR3 coding DNA: TGTGCCAGCAGTCCCTGGACAGGAGACACCGGGGAGCTGTTTTTT. Amino acids: CASSPWTGDTGELFF.

The chain couples TRBV19 to TRBJ1-5; weak D call: TRBD1 (5 bases). CDR1 LNHDA and CDR2 SQIVND come from the germline V gene (reference sequence). This CDR3 spans 16 amino acids. The germline V and J ends were trimmed by 4 bases and 4 bases, with 17 bases remaining between them. The chain's CDR3 is CASSKGPLHKNQPQHF. The CDR3 bases are TGTGCCAGTAGTAAGGGACCGCTACATAAGAATCAGCCCCAGCATTTT.

The gene calls are TRBV13 and TRBJ1-1; D ambiguous. CDR3 length equals 17 residues. Germline-derived CDR1 and CDR2 are PRHDT and FYEKMQ (reference sequence). Trimming left V 2 bases short and J 1 base short, with 17 bases between. CDR3 residues: CASSLKEQDPWNTEAFF. The CDR3 bases are TGTGCCAGCAGCTTAAAGGAGCAGGACCCATGGAACACTGAAGCTTTCTTT.

This clone qualifies as large (0.1 to 1%). The chain couples TRBV29-1 to TRBJ1-2; TRBD1 might be the D (6 bases). The CDR3 spans 18 residues. The V and J ends lost 7 bases and 2 bases respectively, with 29 bases between them. Germline CDR1 and CDR2: SQVTM and ANQGSEA. The CDR3 nucleotides are TGCAGCGCACCCGTTGTGGGGATAGCCGGGACACCGAACTATGGCTACACCTTC. Residues: CSAPVVGIAGTPNYGYTF.

The CDR3 bases are TGTGCCAGCAGCCCTAGGGACAGGGGATTTTTGGACACTGAAGCTTTCTTT. This gives the protein CASSPRDRGFLDTEAFF. The V call is TRBV9, the J call TRBJ1-1; the match to TRBD1 covers 10 bases. J lost 3 bases, V lost 4 bases, and 12 bases had no gene match. This CDR3 region has 17 residues. Germline CDR1 and CDR2: SGDLS and YYNGEE.

The V and J genes are TRBV21-1 and TRBJ2-1; no DNA check was done on the table's D call, TRBD1. TRBV21-1 is marked as a pseudogene. The CDR3 extends over 16 amino acids. CDR3 amino acids: CASSKEGTGVLNEQFF. CDR3 sequence (DNA): TGTGCCAGCAGCAAAGAAGGGACAGGGGTGTTAAATGAGCAGTTCTTC.